This T cell receptor beta chain was documented in a study of shared clonotypes between healthy human individuals. Study context: CD8 memory received one plate per donor, CD8 naive two, CD4 memory three and CD4 naive three.

Clones were read by immunoSEQ multiplex PCR, and TCRdb kept only the in-frame ones, dropping some. The table lists roughly 1,500,000 clones, 98% of them singletons. The study, taken as a whole, reports: The naive CD4 repertoires of a handful of donors were compared, and approximately 4.7% of clonotypes were shared. Generation probability values for non-shared clonotypes were lower than those for clonotypes shared by all four donors.

Naive CD45RA+ and memory CD45RA-negative subsets were split from CD4+ cells. Points on this clone: What it binds is not known.

The origin of this receptor is a young man in good health. Sequencing used naive CD4+ T cells sorted from blood. Indicated subset: CD45RA+ positively selected.

The chain's CDR3 is CATSRDVVGAGGGNEQFF. DNA of the CDR3: TGTGCCACCAGCAGAGATGTGGTTGGCGCGGGAGGAGGCAATGAGCAGTTCTTC. The rearrangement joins TRBV15 to TRBJ2-1; TRBD2 matches at 8 bases. Germline V lookup: CDR1 LNHNV, CDR2 YYDKDF (reference sequence). V dropped 0 bases and J dropped 6; count of bases not matched to a gene: 13. This CDR3 has 18 amino acids.